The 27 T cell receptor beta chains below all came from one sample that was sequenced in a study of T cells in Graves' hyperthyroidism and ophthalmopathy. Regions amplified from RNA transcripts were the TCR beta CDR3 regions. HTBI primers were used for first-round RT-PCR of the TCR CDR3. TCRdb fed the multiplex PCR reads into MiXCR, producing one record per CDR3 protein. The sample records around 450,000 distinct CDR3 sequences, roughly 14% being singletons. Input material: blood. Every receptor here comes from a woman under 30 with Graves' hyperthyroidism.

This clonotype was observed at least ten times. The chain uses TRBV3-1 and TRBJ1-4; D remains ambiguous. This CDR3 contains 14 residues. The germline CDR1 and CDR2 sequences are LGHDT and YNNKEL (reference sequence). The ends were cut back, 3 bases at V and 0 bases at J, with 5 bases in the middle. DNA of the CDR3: TGTGCCAGCAGCCAGGCTGCAACTAATGAAAAACTGTTTTTT. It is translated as CASSQAATNEKLFF.

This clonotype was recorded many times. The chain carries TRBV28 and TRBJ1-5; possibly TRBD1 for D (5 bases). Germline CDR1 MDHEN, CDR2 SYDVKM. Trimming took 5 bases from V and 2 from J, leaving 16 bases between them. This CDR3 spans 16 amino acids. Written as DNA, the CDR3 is TGTGCCAGCAGTCCGTCCCAGGCGGGGGGCAATCAGCCCCAGCATTTT. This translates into CASSPSQAGGNQPQHF.

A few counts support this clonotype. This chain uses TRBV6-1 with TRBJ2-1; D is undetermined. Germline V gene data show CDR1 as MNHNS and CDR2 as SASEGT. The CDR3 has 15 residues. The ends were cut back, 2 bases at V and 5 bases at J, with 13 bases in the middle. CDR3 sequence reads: CASSETTIWDNEQFF. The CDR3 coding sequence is TGTGCCAGCAGTGAAACGACAATCTGGGACAATGAGCAGTTCTTC.

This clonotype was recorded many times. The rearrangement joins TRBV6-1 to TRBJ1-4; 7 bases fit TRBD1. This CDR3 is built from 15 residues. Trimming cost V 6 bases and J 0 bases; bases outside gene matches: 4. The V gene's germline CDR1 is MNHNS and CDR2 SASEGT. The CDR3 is CASSHTGATNEKLFF. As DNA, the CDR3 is TGTGCCAGCAGCCACACAGGGGCAACTAATGAAAAACTGTTTTTT.

CDR3 sequence: CASSESHLSGANVLTF. For the CDR3, the DNA is TGTGCCAGCAGTGAATCCCATCTCTCTGGGGCCAACGTCCTGACTTTC. J is TRBJ2-6 and V is TRBV6-4; no firm D call. The V end lost 3 bases, the J end lost 0 bases, and 9 bases lay between the germline ends. Germline values: CDR1 MRHNA, CDR2 SNTAGT. The CDR3 spans 16 residues.

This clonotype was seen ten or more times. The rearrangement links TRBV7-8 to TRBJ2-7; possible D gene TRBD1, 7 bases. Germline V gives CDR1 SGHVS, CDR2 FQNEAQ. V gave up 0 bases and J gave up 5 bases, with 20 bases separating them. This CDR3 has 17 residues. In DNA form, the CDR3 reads TGTGCCAGCAGCTTAGCGCTCGGAGGGACAGCCGGACACGAGCAGTACTTC. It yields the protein CASSLALGGTAGHEQYF.

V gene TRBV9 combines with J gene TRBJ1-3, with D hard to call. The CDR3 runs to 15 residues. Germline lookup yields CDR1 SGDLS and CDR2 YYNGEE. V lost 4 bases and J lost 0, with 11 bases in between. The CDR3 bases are TGTGCCAGCAGCCCCCCAGGATTCTCTGGAAACACCATATATTTT. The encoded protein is CASSPPGFSGNTIYF.

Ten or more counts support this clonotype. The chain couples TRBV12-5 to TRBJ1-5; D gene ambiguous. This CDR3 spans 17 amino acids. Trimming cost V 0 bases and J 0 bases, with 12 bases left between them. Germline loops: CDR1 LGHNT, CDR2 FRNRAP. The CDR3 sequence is CASGLVLAAYSNQPQHF. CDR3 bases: TGTGCTAGTGGTTTGGTACTGGCAGCTTATAGCAATCAGCCCCAGCATTTT.

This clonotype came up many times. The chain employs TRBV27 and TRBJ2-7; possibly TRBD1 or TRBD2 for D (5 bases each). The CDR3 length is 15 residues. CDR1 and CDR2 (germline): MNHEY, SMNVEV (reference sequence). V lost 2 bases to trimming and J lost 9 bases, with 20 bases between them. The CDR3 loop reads CASSLSGTALRVQYF. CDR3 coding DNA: TGTGCCAGCAGTTTAAGTGGGACGGCCCTCCGGGTGCAGTACTTC.

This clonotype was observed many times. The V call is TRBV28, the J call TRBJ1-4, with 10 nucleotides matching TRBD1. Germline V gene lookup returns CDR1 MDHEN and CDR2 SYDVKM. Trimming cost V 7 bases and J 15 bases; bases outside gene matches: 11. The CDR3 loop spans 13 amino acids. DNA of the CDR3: TGTGCCAGCACCAAGGGACAGGGGCCTAACGTGTTTTTT. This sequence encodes CASTKGQGPNVFF.

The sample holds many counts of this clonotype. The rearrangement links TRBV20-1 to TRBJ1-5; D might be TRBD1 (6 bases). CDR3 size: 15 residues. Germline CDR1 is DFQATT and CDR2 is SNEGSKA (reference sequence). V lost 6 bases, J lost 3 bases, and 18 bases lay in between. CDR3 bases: TGCAGTGCCGCGGGGGGCGCATATGACAATCAGCCCCAGCATTTT. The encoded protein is CSAAGGAYDNQPQHF.

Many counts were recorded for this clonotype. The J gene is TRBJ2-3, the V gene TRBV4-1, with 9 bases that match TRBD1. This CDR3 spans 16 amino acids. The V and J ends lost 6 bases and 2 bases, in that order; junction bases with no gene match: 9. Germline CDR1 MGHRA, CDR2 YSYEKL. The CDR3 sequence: CASRGTGTGTTDTQYF. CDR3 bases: TGCGCCAGCAGGGGAACCGGGACAGGGACCACAGATACGCAGTATTTT.

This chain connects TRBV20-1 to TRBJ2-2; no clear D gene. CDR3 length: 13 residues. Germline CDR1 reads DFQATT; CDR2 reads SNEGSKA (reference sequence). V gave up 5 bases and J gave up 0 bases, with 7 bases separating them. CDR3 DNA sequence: TGCAGTGCTCTAGACCCGAACACCGGGGAGCTGTTTTTT. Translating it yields CSALDPNTGELFF.

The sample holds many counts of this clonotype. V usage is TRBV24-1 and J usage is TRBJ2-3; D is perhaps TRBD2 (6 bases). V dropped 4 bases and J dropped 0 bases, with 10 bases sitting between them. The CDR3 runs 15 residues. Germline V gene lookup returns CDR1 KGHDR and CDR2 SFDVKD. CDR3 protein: CATSEAGISTDTQYF. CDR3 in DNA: TGTGCCACCAGTGAGGCGGGGATAAGCACAGATACGCAGTATTTT.

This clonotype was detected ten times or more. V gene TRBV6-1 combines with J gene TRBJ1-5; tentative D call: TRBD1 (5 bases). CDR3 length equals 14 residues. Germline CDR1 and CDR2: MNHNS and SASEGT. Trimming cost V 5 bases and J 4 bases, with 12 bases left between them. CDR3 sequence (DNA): TGTGCCAGCAGTTATGACAGCCTTAATCAGCCCCAGCATTTT. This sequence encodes CASSYDSLNQPQHF.

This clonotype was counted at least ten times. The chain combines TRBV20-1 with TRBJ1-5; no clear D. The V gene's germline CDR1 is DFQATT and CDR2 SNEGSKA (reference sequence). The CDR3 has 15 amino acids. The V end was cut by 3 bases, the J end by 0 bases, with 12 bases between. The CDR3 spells CSASRPTSSNQPQHF. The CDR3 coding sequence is TGCAGTGCTAGTAGACCGACTTCTAGCAATCAGCCCCAGCATTTT.

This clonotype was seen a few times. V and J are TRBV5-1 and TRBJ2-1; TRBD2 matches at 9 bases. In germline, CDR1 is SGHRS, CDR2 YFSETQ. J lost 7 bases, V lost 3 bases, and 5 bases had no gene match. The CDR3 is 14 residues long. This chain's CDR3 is CASSSGTSMNEQFF. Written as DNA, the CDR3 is TGCGCCAGCAGCTCCGGGACTAGCATGAATGAGCAGTTCTTC.

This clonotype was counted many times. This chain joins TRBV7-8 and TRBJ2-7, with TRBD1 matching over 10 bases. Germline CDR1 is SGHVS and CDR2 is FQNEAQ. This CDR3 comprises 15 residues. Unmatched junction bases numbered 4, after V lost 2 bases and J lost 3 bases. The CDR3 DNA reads TGTGCCAGCAGCTTATTCCGGGACAGGGGCTACGAGCAGTACTTC. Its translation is CASSLFRDRGYEQYF.

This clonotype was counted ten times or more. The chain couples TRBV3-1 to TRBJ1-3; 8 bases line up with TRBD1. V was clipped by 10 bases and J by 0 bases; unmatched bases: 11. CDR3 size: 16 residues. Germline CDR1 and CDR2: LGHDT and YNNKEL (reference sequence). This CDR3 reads CAKNLDRARSGNTIYF. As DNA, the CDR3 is TGTGCCAAAAACTTGGACAGGGCGCGCTCTGGAAACACCATATATTTT.

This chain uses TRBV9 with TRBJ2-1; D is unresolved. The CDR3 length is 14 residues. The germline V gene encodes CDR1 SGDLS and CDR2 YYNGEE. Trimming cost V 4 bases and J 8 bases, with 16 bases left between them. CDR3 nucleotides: TGTGCCAGCAGCCCCCCCCAGCTCGACGATGAGCAGTTCTTC. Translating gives CASSPPQLDDEQFF.

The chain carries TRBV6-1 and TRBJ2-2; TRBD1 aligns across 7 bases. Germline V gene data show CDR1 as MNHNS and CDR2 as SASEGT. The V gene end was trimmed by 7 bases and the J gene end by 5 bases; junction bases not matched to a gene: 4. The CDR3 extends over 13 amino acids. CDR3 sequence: CASIPQGTGELFF. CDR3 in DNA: TGTGCCAGCATTCCACAGGGGACCGGGGAGCTGTTTTTT.

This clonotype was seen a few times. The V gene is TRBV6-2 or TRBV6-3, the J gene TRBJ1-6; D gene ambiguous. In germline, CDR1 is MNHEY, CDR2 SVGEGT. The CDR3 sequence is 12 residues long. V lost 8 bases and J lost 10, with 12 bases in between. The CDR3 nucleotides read TGTGCCAGCGGCCCCTCGAAATCACCCCTCCACTTT. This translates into CASGPSKSPLHF.

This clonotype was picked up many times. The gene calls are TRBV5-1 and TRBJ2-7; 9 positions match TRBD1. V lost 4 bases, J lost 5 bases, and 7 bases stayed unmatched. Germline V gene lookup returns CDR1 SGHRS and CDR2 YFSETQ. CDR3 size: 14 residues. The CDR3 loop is CASSAGQGLNEQYF. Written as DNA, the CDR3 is TGCGCCAGCAGCGCAGGACAGGGGTTAAACGAGCAGTACTTC.

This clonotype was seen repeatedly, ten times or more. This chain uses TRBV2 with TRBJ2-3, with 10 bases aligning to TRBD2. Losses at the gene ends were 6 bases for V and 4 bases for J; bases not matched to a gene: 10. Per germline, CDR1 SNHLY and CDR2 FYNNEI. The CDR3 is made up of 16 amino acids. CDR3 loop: CASSVSGGAFADTQYF. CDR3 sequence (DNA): TGTGCCAGCAGCGTCAGCGGGGGGGCGTTCGCAGATACGCAGTATTTT.

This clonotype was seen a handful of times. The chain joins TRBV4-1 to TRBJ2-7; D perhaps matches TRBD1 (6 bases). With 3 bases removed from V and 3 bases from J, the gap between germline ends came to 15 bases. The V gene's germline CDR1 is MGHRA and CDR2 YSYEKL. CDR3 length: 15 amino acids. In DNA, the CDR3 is TGCGCCAGCAGCCACATACCGACAGGAGTCTACGAGCAGTACTTC. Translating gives CASSHIPTGVYEQYF.

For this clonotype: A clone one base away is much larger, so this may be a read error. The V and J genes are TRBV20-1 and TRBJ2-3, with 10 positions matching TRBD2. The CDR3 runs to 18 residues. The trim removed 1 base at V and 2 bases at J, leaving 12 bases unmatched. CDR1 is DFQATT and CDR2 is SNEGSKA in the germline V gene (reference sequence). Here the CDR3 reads CSARGASGSAPPTDTQYF. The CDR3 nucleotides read TGCAGTGCTAGAGGGGCTAGCGGGAGTGCCCCCCCCACAGATACGCAGTATTTT.

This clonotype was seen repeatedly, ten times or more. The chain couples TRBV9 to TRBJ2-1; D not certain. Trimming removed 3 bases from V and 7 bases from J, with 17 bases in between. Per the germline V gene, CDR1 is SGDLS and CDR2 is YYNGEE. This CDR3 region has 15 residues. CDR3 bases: TGTGCCAGCAGCGCCCGGGCCCTGCTGCAGAATGAGCAGTTCTTC. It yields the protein CASSARALLQNEQFF.